These 4 T cell receptor beta chains were all obtained from the same sample, sequenced in a study of regulatory and conventional T cells in RAG deficiency. Libraries were prepared by immunoSEQ multiplex PCR; TCRdb keeps only in-frame clonotypes and omits some of them. The repertoire holds some 500 clones, 64% seen once, with roughly 40% in the top ten. Sequencing was carried out using CD8+ T cells sorted from blood. The receptors stem from a human donor with RAG deficiency presenting as severe combined immunodeficiency.

The CDR3 sequence: CASSLWLADNQPQHF. The DNA of the CDR3 is TGTGCCAGCAGTTTGTGGTTGGCTGACAATCAGCCCCAGCATTTT. The V gene is TRBV27, the J gene TRBJ1-5, with D unresolved. The length of the CDR3 is 15 residues. Trimming cost V 3 bases and J 3 bases, with 12 bases left between them. CDR1 and CDR2 from the germline V gene are MNHEY and SMNVEV (reference sequence).

Comment on this clone: This CDR3 fails to terminate in the conserved phenylalanine or tryptophan, so it likely reflects a read error. The DNA is omitted, as the CDR3 cannot be located on it reliably, and the CDR3 follows TCRdb's listing. The rearrangement joins TRBV25-1 to TRBJ1-2. CDR1 MGHDK and CDR2 SYGVNS come from the germline V gene. The CDR3 comprises 15 residues, both ends counted. The CDR3: CASSLNQELGKTYGY.

The genes are TRBV5-4 and TRBJ1-2; D unclear. The ends were cut back, 5 bases at V and 3 bases at J, with 23 bases in the middle. The CDR3 is made up of 17 amino acids. CDR1 SGHNT and CDR2 YYREEE come from the germline V gene (reference sequence). The CDR3 DNA reads as TGTGCCAGCAGTGATGCTACACTTCGGAGCGTCGACTATGGCTACACCTTC. This translates into CASSDATLRSVDYGYTF.

This clone was found once. The rearrangement links TRBV13 to TRBJ1-1, with 12 bases fitting TRBD1. Trimming removed 5 bases from V and 3 bases from J; junction bases left unmatched: 10. Germline V gives CDR1 PRHDT, CDR2 FYEKMQ (reference sequence). This CDR3 is 17 amino acids long. The CDR3 DNA is TGTGCCAGCAGCCCTAGGGACAGGGGGCTTGGGGACACTGAAGCTTTCTTT. This translates into CASSPRDRGLGDTEAFF.